The 3 T cell receptor beta chains given below trace back to one sample, sequenced in a study of blood T cell repertoires in COVID-19. The protocol was immunoSEQ multiplex PCR, while the TCRdb copy is restricted to in-frame clones and leaves out a portion. The data contain 200,000 to 300,000 clones, approximately 86% of them singletons. Source material: peripheral blood. These receptors all stem from a woman in her fifties or sixties with COVID-19, enrolled during active disease.

This chain joins TRBV19 and TRBJ1-4, with D maybe TRBD1 (6 bases). V was shortened by 1 base and J by 5 bases, with 14 bases between the two germline ends. This CDR3 is built from 16 residues. Germline V gene data show CDR1 as LNHDA and CDR2 as SQIVND (reference sequence). In nucleotides, the CDR3 is TGTGCCAGTAGTATAGGAATACAGGGAAGAAATGAAAAACTGTTTTTT. It is translated as CASSIGIQGRNEKLFF.

The chain carries TRBV27 and TRBJ1-1; 7 positions agree with TRBD1. The V and J ends lost 6 bases and 1 base, in that order; junction bases with no gene match: 8. Per the germline V gene, CDR1 is MNHEY and CDR2 is SMNVEV (reference sequence). The CDR3 has 15 residues. The CDR3 here is CASRSYRGGNTEAFF. CDR3 coding DNA: TGTGCCAGCAGGTCCTACAGGGGCGGGAACACTGAAGCTTTCTTT.

The chain combines TRBV4-1 with TRBJ2-6; 8 bases are shared with TRBD1. The V and J ends lost 2 bases and 1 base, in that order; junction bases with no gene match: 7. Germline lookup yields CDR1 MGHRA and CDR2 YSYEKL. The CDR3 extends over 18 amino acids. CDR3 in amino acids: CASSQTGQGVSGANVLTF. CDR3 sequence (DNA): TGCGCCAGCAGCCAAACCGGACAGGGCGTATCTGGGGCCAACGTCCTGACTTTC.